This T cell receptor beta chain was sequenced in a study of human T cells and chemical hapten exposure. Study details: Each patient's scalp received weekly diphenylcyclopropenone throughout the approximately 22-week study. TCR yields per sample varied, mainly owing to small pooled library volume differences.

Overall study results and limits: There was no change with DPC sensitization in TCRs above 1 in 1000 frequency. The study found that PT1 expanded TCR counts correlated positively with patch test score.

This CDR3 is 15 amino acids long. CDR1 is DFQATT, CDR2 SNEGSKA, per germline (reference sequence). V was cut by 6 bases and J by 4 bases, with 21 bases left in between. TCRdb re-derived calls from the RACE reads in MiXCR, one entry per CDR3 protein. The sample contains fewer than 85,000 distinct CDR3 sequences, roughly 11% of which appear only once. Concerning this clonotype itself: Its antigen remains unidentified.

As for time point: patch test 2, 6 weeks after DPC sensitization. Treatment given: therapeutic diphenylcyclopropenone sensitization with weekly scalp DPC. The receptor was derived from a man between 18 and 35 years old with alopecia areata. Some clones in this sample may be carry-over from other donors' samples. The chain recombines TRBV20-1 with TRBJ2-5, with D maybe TRBD2 (7 bases). The material sequenced was whole blood, taken in connection with sensitization to the hapten diphenylcyclopropenone (DPC). The CDR3 region has the DNA TGCAGTGCCAATCCCCCCCGGGGGGCTCGAGAGACCCAGTACTTC. It encodes CSANPPRGARETQYF.